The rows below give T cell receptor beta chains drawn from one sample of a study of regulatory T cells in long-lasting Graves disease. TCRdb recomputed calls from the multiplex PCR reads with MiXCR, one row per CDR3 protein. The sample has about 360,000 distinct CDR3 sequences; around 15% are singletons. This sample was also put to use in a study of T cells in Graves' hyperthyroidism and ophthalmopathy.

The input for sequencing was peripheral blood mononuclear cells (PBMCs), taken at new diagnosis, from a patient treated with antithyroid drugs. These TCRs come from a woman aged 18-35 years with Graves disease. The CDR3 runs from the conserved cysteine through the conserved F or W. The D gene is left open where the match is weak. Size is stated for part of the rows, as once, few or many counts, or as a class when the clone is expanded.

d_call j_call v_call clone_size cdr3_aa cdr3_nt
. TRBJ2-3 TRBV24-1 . CATSERQSTTDTQYF TGTGCCACCAGTGAACGACAGTCTACCACAGATACGCAGTATTTT
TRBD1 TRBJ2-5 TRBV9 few CASSVGTDQETQYF TGTGCCAGCAGCGTCGGGACAGACCAAGAGACCCAGTACTTC
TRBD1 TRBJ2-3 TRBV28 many CASSRGQGGDTQYF TGTGCCAGCAGTCGCGGACAGGGCGGAGATACGCAGTATTTT
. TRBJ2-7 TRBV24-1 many CATSDTRDPPYEQYF TGTGCCACCAGTGATACGCGGGACCCGCCCTACGAGCAGTACTTC
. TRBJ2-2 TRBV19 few CASTLATNTGELFF TGTGCCAGTACGCTAGCCACGAACACCGGGGAGCTGTTTTTT
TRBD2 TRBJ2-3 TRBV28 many CASSFVGRATDTQYF TGTGCCAGCAGTTTTGTCGGGAGGGCGACAGATACGCAGTATTTT
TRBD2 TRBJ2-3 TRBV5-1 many CASSFDNGLAGPTDTQYF TGCGCCAGCAGCTTTGACAACGGACTAGCGGGACCCACAGATACGCAGTATTTT
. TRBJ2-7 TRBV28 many CASSSPWKSGMSSYEQYF TGTGCCAGCAGTTCCCCTTGGAAGTCCGGGATGAGTTCCTACGAGCAGTACTTC
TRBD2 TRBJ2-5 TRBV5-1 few CASSPGLAGGKETQYF TGCGCCAGCAGCCCGGGACTAGCGGGAGGAAAAGAGACCCAGTACTTC
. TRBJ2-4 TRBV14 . CASSQGVSVAKNIQYF TGTGCCAGCAGCCAAGGAGTTTCAGTAGCCAAAAACATTCAGTACTTC
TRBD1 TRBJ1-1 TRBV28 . CASRTPGQLTEAFF TGTGCCAGCAGGACCCCGGGACAGCTCACTGAAGCTTTCTTT
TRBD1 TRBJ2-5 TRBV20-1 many CSAETGRSQETQYF TGCAGTGCCGAGACAGGGCGATCCCAAGAGACCCAGTACTTC
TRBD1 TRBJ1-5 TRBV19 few CASSVRQGYSNQPQHF TGTGCCAGTAGTGTCCGACAGGGCTATAGCAATCAGCCCCAGCATTTT
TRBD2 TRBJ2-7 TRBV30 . CAWTAGTNFYEQYF TGTGCCTGGACCGCCGGGACTAATTTCTACGAGCAGTACTTC
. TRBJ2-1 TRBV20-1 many CSARNQGFSYNEQFF TGCAGTGCTAGGAATCAGGGGTTTTCCTACAATGAGCAGTTCTTC
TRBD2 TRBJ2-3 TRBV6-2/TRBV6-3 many CASSYSASGRVTAGGYF TGTGCCAGCAGTTACTCGGCTAGCGGGAGGGTTACTGCTGGTGGGTATTTT
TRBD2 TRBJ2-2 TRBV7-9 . CATTTKAGGPHTGELFF TGTGCCACCACGACAAAAGCGGGGGGGCCCCACACCGGGGAGCTGTTTTTT
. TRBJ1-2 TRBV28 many CASIHGTDGYTF TGTGCCAGCATCCATGGGACCGATGGCTACACCTTC
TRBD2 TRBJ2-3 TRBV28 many CASSRGGGTDTQYF TGTGCCAGCAGTCGCGGGGGGGGCACAGATACGCAGTATTTT
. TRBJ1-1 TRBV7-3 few CASSLTGAEAFF TGTGCCAGCAGCTTAACGGGGGCTGAAGCTTTCTTT
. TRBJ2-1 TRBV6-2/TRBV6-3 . CASSYSTPGPQDYNEQFF TGTGCCAGCAGTTACTCGACCCCAGGGCCCCAAGACTACAATGAGCAGTTCTTC
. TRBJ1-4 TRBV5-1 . CASSLSRPNEKLFF TGCGCCAGCAGCTTGAGCAGACCTAATGAAAAACTGTTTTTT
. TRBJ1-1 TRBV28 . CAVHRGGNTEAFF TGTGCCGTGCACCGGGGGGGAAACACTGAAGCTTTCTTT
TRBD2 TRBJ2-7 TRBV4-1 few CASSQGRLAVYEQYF TGCGCCAGCAGCCAAGGAAGGCTAGCGGTCTACGAGCAGTACTTC
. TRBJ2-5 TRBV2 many CASSGRELQETQYF TGTGCCAGCAGTGGGAGAGAACTACAAGAGACCCAGTACTTC
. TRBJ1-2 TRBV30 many CAWSVLQGQGYTF TGTGCCTGGAGTGTACTTCAGGGCCAGGGCTACACCTTC
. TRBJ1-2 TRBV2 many CASTRDRVSYGYTF TGTGCCAGCACCAGGGACCGAGTCTCCTATGGCTACACCTTC
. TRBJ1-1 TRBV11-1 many CASSFTAGVAEAFF TGTGCCAGCAGCTTCACCGCGGGGGTCGCTGAAGCTTTCTTT